This T cell receptor beta chain was identified during a study of T-cell reconstitution after alpha-beta-depleted transplantation in children. Findings of the study overall: Expanded graft clones numbering several hundred reportedly gave rise to alpha-beta T cells about two months after transplant.

This clonotype was counted ten times or more. Its specificity is unknown. Construction of the TCRbeta library involved unique molecular identifiers. TCRdb reanalysed the PCR reads using MiXCR and keeps one entry per CDR3 protein. The data hold around 190,000 distinct CDR3 sequences, with approximately 6.9% observed a single time. J was trimmed by 2 bases and V by 3 bases; bases with no gene match: 8. Germline V gene lookup returns CDR1 LGHNA and CDR2 YNFKEQ. CDR3 length: 16 amino acids. The specimen comprised PBMCs, sampled before TCRalphabeta/CD19-depleted stem cell transplant. This TCR was recovered from a boy younger than 10 with acute lymphoblastic leukemia, due to receive a stem cell transplant. V is TRBV4-2 and J is TRBJ2-5; 8 bases align to TRBD1. The CDR3 sequence: CASSQEDRAVQETQYF. The CDR3 nucleotides read TGTGCCAGCAGCCAGGAGGACAGGGCAGTTCAAGAGACCCAGTACTTC.